The clone carrying this T cell receptor beta chain turned up a few times. Its antigen is unknown. The V segment lost 4 bases and the J segment 0 bases; nucleotides outside the gene matches: 8. This CDR3 contains 17 residues. Germline V gives CDR1 SEHNR, CDR2 FQNEAQ (reference sequence). The sample originates from a study of post-analysis software for immune sequencing data. Overall study findings and caveats: Multiple sclerosis patients showed significantly lower normalized Chao1 diversity than controls did. Patients carried roughly 5 TRBV segments more frequently than controls did, and TRBV5-6, TRBV5-1 and TRBV20-1 were among them. With F measure, samples from one preparation batch clustered together strongly.

Researchers reported that TCR beta cDNA libraries carried unique molecular identifiers. T cells numbering about 1 to 10 million gave rise to a few hundred thousand cDNA molecules. In TCRdb, the PCR reads were re-called with MiXCR into one record per CDR3 protein. The sample lists about 540,000 distinct CDR3 sequences, 34% occurring once. The specimen was blood. The receptor's source is a girl between 2 and 17 years old with multiple sclerosis. J is TRBJ2-1 and V is TRBV7-9, with 8 bases identical to TRBD2. CDR3 sequence: CASSSPTSVSSYNEQFF. The CDR3 DNA is TGTGCCAGCAGCTCTCCGACTAGCGTAAGCTCCTACAATGAGCAGTTCTTC.